Presented here are 24 T cell receptor beta chains from one specimen sequenced in a study of blood T cell repertoires in COVID-19. Using immunoSEQ multiplex PCR, the repertoire was profiled, and TCRdb retains in-frame clones only, with some absent. The sample lists about 140,000 clones, about nine tenths seen once, with 2.5% to 3% in the top ten. Sequences were obtained from peripheral blood. The receptor set was obtained from a human donor with COVID-19, enrolled during active disease. The donor label of this sample is uncertain.

In this sample, this clone turned up a few times. The chain recombines TRBV9 with TRBJ1-4; D gene ambiguous. Germline V gene lookup returns CDR1 SGDLS and CDR2 YYNGEE. V was pared by 7 bases and J by 1 base, with 8 bases between. The CDR3 has 13 amino acids. CDR3 sequence: CASGRGTNEKLFF. The CDR3 DNA is TGTGCCAGCGGCCGGGGAACTAATGAAAAACTGTTTTTT. Looking up the rest from reference TRBV9 and TRBJ1-4 gives the full variable domain: DSGVTQTPKHLITATGQRVTLRCSPRSGDLSVYWYQQSLDQGLQFLIQYYNGEERAKGNILERFSAQQFPDLHSELNLSSLELGDSALYFCASGRGTNEKLFFGSGTQLSVL.

V usage is TRBV18 and J usage is TRBJ1-2, with D tentatively TRBD1 (5 bases). CDR3 length: 13 residues. From germline, CDR1 is KGHSH and CDR2 LQKENI. V lost 3 bases to trimming and J lost 8 bases, with 13 bases between them. The CDR3 region is CASSPPGLEGYTF. CDR3 DNA sequence: TGTGCCAGCTCACCCCCAGGGCTGGAAGGCTACACCTTC.

J is TRBJ2-2 and V is TRBV9; D unresolved. V shed 2 bases and J shed 1 base, with 9 bases lying between them. Germline CDR1 reads SGDLS; CDR2 reads YYNGEE. The length of the CDR3 is 15 residues. As DNA, the CDR3 is TGTGCCAGCAGCGTGCAGAGGCTGAACACCGGGGAGCTGTTTTTT. This codes for CASSVQRLNTGELFF.

The rearrangement links TRBV4-1 to TRBJ2-6; D may be TRBD2 (5 bases). Trimming cost V 5 bases and J 0 bases, with 20 bases left between them. The CDR3 length is 19 residues. Per the germline V gene, CDR1 is MGHRA and CDR2 is YSYEKL. The CDR3 DNA reads as TGCGCCAGCAGCGCTGAGAGTAGCGCGGTAAGCTCTGGGGCCAACGTCCTGACTTTC. Translated, it gives CASSAESSAVSSGANVLTF.

The J gene is TRBJ1-1, the V gene TRBV5-4; TRBD1 matches 9 bases. Trimming removed 3 bases from V and 5 bases from J; junction bases left unmatched: 8. The CDR3 runs to 15 residues. Germline loops: CDR1 SGHNT, CDR2 YYREEE (reference sequence). CDR3 region: CASSYTTGGRTEAFF. In nucleotides, the CDR3 is TGTGCCAGCAGCTACACGACAGGGGGGAGGACTGAAGCTTTCTTT.

The chain employs TRBV9 and TRBJ1-6; tentatively, D is TRBD1 (5 bases). This CDR3 has 16 amino acids. Deletions cut 4 bases from V and 5 bases from J, with 16 bases between. In germline, CDR1 is SGDLS, CDR2 YYNGEE. CDR3 in amino acids: CASSPGLPHNNSPLHF. DNA of the CDR3: TGTGCCAGCAGCCCGGGACTCCCCCATAATAATTCACCCCTCCACTTT.

V gene TRBV3-1 (or the pseudogene TRBV3-2) combines with J gene TRBJ1-2, with unresolved D. Germline CDR1 LGHDT, CDR2 YNNKEL (reference sequence). V was shortened by 1 base and J by 2 bases, with 5 bases between the two germline ends. The CDR3 is made up of 13 amino acids. This CDR3 reads CASSQGGNYGYTF. CDR3 coding DNA: TGTGCCAGCAGCCAAGGAGGGAACTATGGCTACACCTTC.

V gene TRBV24-1 combines with J gene TRBJ1-2; maybe TRBD1 (6 bases). Germline CDR1 and CDR2: KGHDR and SFDVKD. V was cut by 4 bases and J by 7 bases, with 15 bases left in between. This CDR3 comprises 14 residues. The CDR3 nucleotides are TGTGCCACCAGTGACCCAGGGGATGTCGCTGGCTACACCTTC. Protein sequence: CATSDPGDVAGYTF.

This clone was seen a single time. The chain's CDR3 is CASRQAAEQFF. The CDR3 bases are TGTGCCAGCAGGCAAGCGGCTGAGCAGTTCTTC. V is TRBV6-5 and J is TRBJ2-1; D is perhaps TRBD2 (5 bases). V lost 6 bases to trimming and J lost 9 bases, with 9 bases between them. The V gene's germline CDR1 is MNHEY and CDR2 SVGAGI. This CDR3 is built from 11 residues.

This rearrangement joins TRBV4-2 to TRBJ1-2, with D possibly being TRBD1 (6 bases). V was shortened by 4 bases and J by 6 bases, with 12 bases between the two germline ends. Germline V gene sequence: CDR1 LGHNA, CDR2 YNFKEQ. The CDR3 has 13 amino acids. CDR3 protein: CASSPGVIDGYTF. For the CDR3, the DNA is TGTGCCAGCAGCCCAGGGGTTATTGATGGCTACACCTTC.

In its sample, this clone was seen once. The rearrangement uses TRBV4-2 and TRBJ1-4; no firm D call. V shed 0 bases and J shed 0 bases, with 14 bases lying between them. This CDR3 has 18 amino acids. Germline CDR1 is LGHNA and CDR2 is YNFKEQ. CDR3 region: CASSQDWRNGATNEKLFF. The DNA for the CDR3 is TGTGCCAGCAGCCAAGATTGGCGTAACGGGGCAACTAATGAAAAACTGTTTTTT.

This clone was seen more than once but under ten times. CDR3 sequence reads: CASSQGQGRGYTF. The CDR3 coding sequence is TGTGCCAGCAGCCAGGGACAGGGACGTGGCTACACCTTC. The chain couples TRBV28 to TRBJ1-2, with 9 bases aligning to TRBD1. CDR1 is MDHEN and CDR2 is SYDVKM in the germline V gene. CDR3 size: 13 residues. V trimming: 6 bases; J trimming: 7 bases; junction bases outside the gene matches: 6.

For this clone: Because the CDR3's place on the DNA is in doubt, the DNA is left out and the CDR3 is given as listed by TCRdb. The chain links TRBV12-5 to TRBJ1-4; the D call TRBD1 from the table was never checked on the DNA. Per germline, CDR1 LGHNT and CDR2 FRNRAP. The CDR3 is 15 residues long, ends included. The CDR3 loop is CASGTGFGPGEKLFF.

The CDR3 loop is CASSNPGGEQFF. CDR3 bases: TGTGCCAGCAGTAACCCCGGCGGTGAGCAGTTCTTC. The chain recombines TRBV6-5 with TRBJ2-1; the D is unclear. The CDR3 length is 12 residues. Germline V gene sequence: CDR1 MNHEY, CDR2 SVGAGI. Between the trimmed V and J ends, which lost 5 bases and 9 bases, there was a span of 11 bases.

V is TRBV6-5 and J is TRBJ1-5, with 7 positions matching TRBD1. The CDR3 extends over 15 amino acids. V was clipped by 8 bases and J by 2 bases; unmatched bases: 9. CDR1 is MNHEY, CDR2 SVGAGI, per germline. CDR3 DNA sequence: TGTGCCAGCGGTTTTAACAGGGGTGGCAATCAGCCCCAGCATTTT. Amino acids: CASGFNRGGNQPQHF.

The chain uses TRBV28 and TRBJ2-3; TRBD1 matches 9 bases. CDR1 is MDHEN, CDR2 SYDVKM, per germline. V lost 6 bases to trimming and J lost 5 bases; unmatched junction nucleotides: 9. The CDR3 totals 15 residues. CDR3 amino acids: CASRLINRGQDTQYF. CDR3 in DNA: TGTGCCAGCAGGTTGATTAACAGGGGGCAAGATACGCAGTATTTT. Based on the CDR3 plus reference TRBV28 and TRBJ2-3, the full variable domain is DVKVTQSSRYLVKRTGEKVFLECVQDMDHENMFWYRQDPGLGLRLIYFSYDVKMKEKGDIPEGYSVSREKKERFSLILESASTNQTSMYLCASRLINRGQDTQYFGPGTRLTVL.

V usage is TRBV9 and J usage is TRBJ1-2, with 7 bases that match TRBD1. Germline values: CDR1 SGDLS, CDR2 YYNGEE. The CDR3 consists of 16 residues. The V gene end was trimmed by 0 bases and the J gene end by 2 bases; junction bases not matched to a gene: 7. The CDR3: CASSVATGQENYGYTF. The CDR3 nucleotides read TGTGCCAGCAGCGTAGCAACCGGACAGGAAAACTATGGCTACACCTTC.

V is TRBV3-1 (or the pseudogene TRBV3-2) and J is TRBJ2-7; 7 nucleotides agree with TRBD2. Germline V CDR1 and CDR2: LGHDT, YNNKEL (reference sequence). The CDR3 covers 17 residues. V shed 8 bases, J shed 2 bases, and the junction held 18 bases outside the gene matches. CDR3 sequence reads: CASAKKGISGVTYEQYF. The CDR3 DNA reads TGTGCCAGCGCCAAAAAGGGAATAAGCGGGGTTACCTACGAGCAGTACTTC.

This rearrangement joins TRBV19 to TRBJ2-7; 11 nucleotides line up with TRBD2. The CDR3 runs 16 residues. CDR1 and CDR2 (germline): LNHDA, SQIVND (reference sequence). Trimming took 5 bases from V and 1 from J; bases not matched to a gene: 7. The CDR3 DNA follows: TGTGCCAGTAGTCAACTAGCGGGAGTAGTTTCCTACGAGCAGTACTTC. Encoded protein: CASSQLAGVVSYEQYF.

The genes are TRBV3-1 (or the pseudogene TRBV3-2) and TRBJ1-2; D is possibly TRBD1 (5 bases). Germline V gene data show CDR1 as LGHDT and CDR2 as YNNKEL (reference sequence). This CDR3 comprises 13 residues. Trimming stripped 5 bases from V and 8 bases from J, with 15 bases between. CDR3 protein: CASSLDSDWGYTF. The CDR3 nucleotides read TGTGCCAGCAGCTTAGACAGTGACTGGGGCTACACCTTC.

V is TRBV11-3 and J is TRBJ2-7; 8 nucleotides agree with TRBD1. CDR3 length: 14 amino acids. Trimming at V came to 3 bases and at J to 5 bases, leaving 6 bases not matched to a gene. CDR1 and CDR2 (germline): SGHNT, YENEEA. The CDR3 loop reads CASSLGRGQNEQYF. The CDR3 coding sequence is TGTGCCAGCAGCTTGGGCAGGGGGCAGAACGAGCAGTACTTC.

The CDR3 nucleotides read TGCGCCAGCAGCGGCGGGGGGGAGTACAATGAGCAGTTCTTC. Translation gives CASSGGGEYNEQFF. This chain uses TRBV5-1 with TRBJ2-1, with TRBD2 identical over 9 bases. V lost 4 bases, J lost 4 bases, and 3 bases stayed unmatched. This CDR3 comprises 14 residues. CDR1 is SGHRS and CDR2 is YFSETQ in the germline V gene.

The chain has TRBV6-5 and TRBJ1-2, with 7 bases aligning to TRBD1. Germline-derived CDR1 and CDR2 are MNHEY and SVGAGI. The CDR3 is 14 residues long. Losses at the gene ends were 6 bases for V and 1 base for J; bases not matched to a gene: 5. Written as DNA, the CDR3 is TGTGCCAGCAGACCGACAGGGTTTAACTATGGCTACACCTTC. Amino acids: CASRPTGFNYGYTF.

The chain links TRBV25-1 to TRBJ1-1; no firm D call. This CDR3 is built from 13 residues. Trimming removed 6 bases from V and 3 bases from J, with 11 bases in between. Germline V gene data show CDR1 as MGHDK and CDR2 as SYGVNS. This CDR3 is CASRKARDTEAFF. In DNA, the CDR3 is TGTGCCAGCAGAAAAGCCCGGGACACTGAAGCTTTCTTT.